The rows below give T cell receptor beta chains drawn from one sample of a study of blood T cells in healthy people across ages. A single record per CDR3 protein comes from TCRdb applying MiXCR to the 5' RACE reads. The profile shows over 300,000 distinct CDR3 sequences, roughly half of them singletons. Material: blood. All receptors come from a man between 60 and 70 years old in good health. CDR3s include the opening cysteine and the closing phenylalanine or tryptophan. Fields, in order: J gene, V gene, D gene, clone size, CDR3 DNA, CDR3 protein. A D gene is named only where the DNA matches it firmly. Where a row states a size, it is once, few, many or the class of an expanded clone; other rows omit it.

j_gene: TRBJ2-7
v_gene: TRBV5-1
d_gene: TRBD2
abundance: .
CDR3nt: TGCGCCAGCAGCTTACCTTCGAGGGAGGGCGCTCCTTTTGGGGGCGAGCAGTACTTC
CDR3aa: CASSLPSREGAPFGGEQYF

j_gene: TRBJ2-7
v_gene: TRBV7-2
d_gene: .
abundance: many
CDR3nt: TGTGCCAGCAGCTTATCAGGGACCGAAACCTACGAGCAGTACTTC
CDR3aa: CASSLSGTETYEQYF

j_gene: TRBJ2-7
v_gene: TRBV10-3
d_gene: TRBD2
abundance: .
CDR3nt: TGTGCCATCAGGATAGCGGGACAAGGGTACGAGCAGTACTTC
CDR3aa: CAIRIAGQGYEQYF

j_gene: TRBJ2-4
v_gene: TRBV20-1
d_gene: .
abundance: few
CDR3nt: TGCAGTGCTAGCCCCCCAGGGGATTTAGCCAAAAACATTCAGTACTTC
CDR3aa: CSASPPGDLAKNIQYF

j_gene: TRBJ1-2
v_gene: TRBV29-1
d_gene: .
abundance: .
CDR3nt: TGCAGCGTTCCACCAGGGGACCGAACTAACTATGGCTACACCTTC
CDR3aa: CSVPPGDRTNYGYTF

j_gene: TRBJ1-1
v_gene: TRBV20-1
d_gene: TRBD1
abundance: .
CDR3nt: TGCAGTGCTAGGAGGGACAGGGGAGAAGCTTTCTTT
CDR3aa: CSARRDRGEAFF

j_gene: TRBJ2-1
v_gene: TRBV11-1
d_gene: TRBD2
abundance: .
CDR3nt: TGTGCCAGCGGCGGGGGGGCGAATTACAATGAGCAGTTCTTC
CDR3aa: CASGGGANYNEQFF

j_gene: TRBJ2-1
v_gene: TRBV28
d_gene: TRBD2
abundance: .
CDR3nt: TGTGCCAGCAGTTTTGGTGGACTAGCGGGAGCCGGTGAGCAGTTCTTC
CDR3aa: CASSFGGLAGAGEQFF

j_gene: TRBJ2-5
v_gene: TRBV3-1
d_gene: TRBD2
abundance: .
CDR3nt: TGTGCCAGCAGTCAAGGTGCGACTAGCGGGAAGGAGACCCAGTACTTC
CDR3aa: CASSQGATSGKETQYF

j_gene: TRBJ2-7
v_gene: TRBV27
d_gene: TRBD1
abundance: many
CDR3nt: TGTGCCACCCAGACAGGGGTACACGAGCAGTACTTC
CDR3aa: CATQTGVHEQYF

j_gene: TRBJ1-6
v_gene: TRBV29-1
d_gene: .
abundance: .
CDR3nt: TGCAGCGACCAGGGATCAGGAAATTCACCCCTCCACTTT
CDR3aa: CSDQGSGNSPLHF

j_gene: TRBJ2-7
v_gene: TRBV5-5
d_gene: .
abundance: .
CDR3nt: TGTGCCAGCAGCCCGCTCAGGGCCTACGAGCAGTACTTC
CDR3aa: CASSPLRAYEQYF

j_gene: TRBJ2-4
v_gene: TRBV14
d_gene: .
abundance: .
CDR3nt: TGTGCCAGCAGCGAACCAGGGGCTGCCAAAAACATTCAGTACTTC
CDR3aa: CASSEPGAAKNIQYF

j_gene: TRBJ2-5
v_gene: TRBV28
d_gene: TRBD2
abundance: few
CDR3nt: TGTGCCAGCAGTTATCGGACTAGCGGGAGTTGGGAGACCCAGTACTTC
CDR3aa: CASSYRTSGSWETQYF

j_gene: TRBJ1-4
v_gene: TRBV6-2/TRBV6-3
d_gene: .
abundance: .
CDR3nt: TGTGCCAGCAGTTACTCCAGACTAACTAATGGGAAACTGTTTTTT
CDR3aa: CASSYSRLTNGKLFF

j_gene: TRBJ2-7
v_gene: TRBV7-2
d_gene: TRBD2
abundance: .
CDR3nt: TGTGCCAGCAGCAACTCCGGGACTAGCGGCTACGAGCAGTACTTC
CDR3aa: CASSNSGTSGYEQYF

j_gene: TRBJ2-7
v_gene: TRBV20-1
d_gene: .
abundance: .
CDR3nt: TGCAGTGCTAGAGATAGGTTACTAGCCTCCTACGAGCAGTACTTC
CDR3aa: CSARDRLLASYEQYF

j_gene: TRBJ2-5
v_gene: TRBV6-2/TRBV6-3
d_gene: .
abundance: .
CDR3nt: TGTGCCAGCAGTTACGACGGGTACCAAGAGACCCAGTACTTC
CDR3aa: CASSYDGYQETQYF

j_gene: TRBJ2-1
v_gene: TRBV15
d_gene: TRBD2
abundance: once
CDR3nt: TGTGCCACCAGCAGGGGGGGACTAGCGGAGGGGTACAATGAGCAGTTCTTC
CDR3aa: CATSRGGLAEGYNEQFF

j_gene: TRBJ2-5
v_gene: TRBV6-5
d_gene: .
abundance: .
CDR3nt: TGTGCCAGCAGTTACTCGGGCTACAATGAGCAGTACTTC
CDR3aa: CASSYSGYNEQYF

j_gene: TRBJ2-7
v_gene: TRBV7-3
d_gene: .
abundance: .
CDR3nt: TGTGCCAGCGCTGGGGGCCCGGCGGGGTATCGAGCTTACGAGCAGTACTTC
CDR3aa: CASAGGPAGYRAYEQYF

j_gene: TRBJ2-7
v_gene: TRBV28
d_gene: .
abundance: .
CDR3nt: TGTGCCAGCTCACCGCCCCTAGGGGAGCAGTACTTC
CDR3aa: CASSPPLGEQYF

j_gene: TRBJ2-1
v_gene: TRBV5-1
d_gene: .
abundance: .
CDR3nt: TGCGCCAGCAGCTTGGACAGAGATTACAGGGATCCCTACAATGAGCAGTTCTTC
CDR3aa: CASSLDRDYRDPYNEQFF

j_gene: TRBJ2-1
v_gene: TRBV10-3
d_gene: TRBD1
abundance: .
CDR3nt: TGTGCCATACAGGGGAACGGGGATGAGCAGTTCTTC
CDR3aa: CAIQGNGDEQFF

j_gene: TRBJ1-2
v_gene: TRBV10-2
d_gene: .
abundance: .
CDR3nt: TGCGCCAGCAGTGGGGACTATGGCTACACCTTC
CDR3aa: CASSGDYGYTF

j_gene: TRBJ2-1
v_gene: TRBV5-1
d_gene: TRBD2
abundance: .
CDR3nt: TGCGCCAGCAGCTGGGGACTAGCGGGTTCCTACAATGAGCAGTTCTTC
CDR3aa: CASSWGLAGSYNEQFF

j_gene: TRBJ2-3
v_gene: TRBV7-2
d_gene: .
abundance: .
CDR3nt: TGTGCCAGCAGCTTCCCCGGACGTAGAGATACGCAGTATTTT
CDR3aa: CASSFPGRRDTQYF

j_gene: TRBJ2-5
v_gene: TRBV7-8
d_gene: TRBD2
abundance: .
CDR3nt: TGTGCCAGCAGAGGAACACTAGCGGGGAGGGAGACCCAGTACTTC
CDR3aa: CASRGTLAGRETQYF

j_gene: TRBJ2-7
v_gene: TRBV6-5
d_gene: TRBD1
abundance: .
CDR3nt: TGTGCCAGCGGACAGGCCAACTCCTACGAGCAGTACTTC
CDR3aa: CASGQANSYEQYF

j_gene: TRBJ2-5
v_gene: TRBV20-1
d_gene: .
abundance: .
CDR3nt: TGCAGTGCTCCGCCCCCCACGAGGGGCCAAGAGACCCAGTACTTC
CDR3aa: CSAPPPTRGQETQYF

j_gene: TRBJ2-7
v_gene: TRBV7-2
d_gene: .
abundance: .
CDR3nt: TGTGCCAGCAGCCGCGGCAGGGGGGGAGTGGGGTACGAGCAGTACTTC
CDR3aa: CASSRGRGGVGYEQYF

j_gene: TRBJ2-5
v_gene: TRBV11-2
d_gene: TRBD2
abundance: .
CDR3nt: TGTGCCAGCAGCTTACTGCAGGGACTAGTCCAAGAGACCCAGTACTTC
CDR3aa: CASSLLQGLVQETQYF

j_gene: TRBJ2-5
v_gene: TRBV20-1
d_gene: TRBD2
abundance: many
CDR3nt: TGCAGTGCTAGAGGGCGGGGGAAAGAGACCCAGTACTTC
CDR3aa: CSARGRGKETQYF

j_gene: TRBJ1-6
v_gene: TRBV27
d_gene: .
abundance: .
CDR3nt: TGTGCCAGCAGTTTCCGGGAGCCTAATTCACCCCTCCACTTT
CDR3aa: CASSFREPNSPLHF

j_gene: TRBJ2-1
v_gene: TRBV7-9
d_gene: .
abundance: .
CDR3nt: TGTGCCAGCAGCCAAGGCGGGGAGAATGAGCAGTTCTTC
CDR3aa: CASSQGGENEQFF

j_gene: TRBJ2-1
v_gene: TRBV28
d_gene: TRBD2
abundance: .
CDR3nt: TGTGCCAGCAGTTTATTTGGGACTACCGGTAGGGGAGAGCAGTTCTTC
CDR3aa: CASSLFGTTGRGEQFF

j_gene: TRBJ2-7
v_gene: TRBV12-3/TRBV12-4
d_gene: TRBD1
abundance: .
CDR3nt: TGTGCCAGCAGTAGAACCGGGACAGGGACCCACGAGCAGTACTTC
CDR3aa: CASSRTGTGTHEQYF

j_gene: TRBJ2-5
v_gene: TRBV20-1
d_gene: TRBD2
abundance: few
CDR3nt: TGCAGTGCTAGTATAGCGGGAACCCAAGAGACCCAGTACTTC
CDR3aa: CSASIAGTQETQYF

j_gene: TRBJ1-2
v_gene: TRBV10-3
d_gene: .
abundance: .
CDR3nt: TGTGCCATCAATGGGGACGGCTTTGGCAGCTACACCTTC
CDR3aa: CAINGDGFGSYTF

j_gene: TRBJ1-2
v_gene: TRBV7-9
d_gene: .
abundance: .
CDR3nt: TGTGCCAGCGGTCGGGCGCCTAACAAGCCCGGGGACTATGGCTACACCTTC
CDR3aa: CASGRAPNKPGDYGYTF

j_gene: TRBJ2-7
v_gene: TRBV29-1
d_gene: .
abundance: .
CDR3nt: TGCAGCGTTGAGGGGACTGCCTCCGAGCAGTACTTC
CDR3aa: CSVEGTASEQYF

j_gene: TRBJ2-7
v_gene: TRBV12-3/TRBV12-4
d_gene: .
abundance: .
CDR3nt: TGTGCCAGCAGTATCGGGACCTCCTACGAGCAGTACTTC
CDR3aa: CASSIGTSYEQYF

j_gene: TRBJ2-1
v_gene: TRBV5-6
d_gene: TRBD2
abundance: few
CDR3nt: TGTGCCAGCAGCCAACTAGCGAGCTCCTACAATGAGCAGTTCTTC
CDR3aa: CASSQLASSYNEQFF

j_gene: TRBJ1-2
v_gene: TRBV5-1
d_gene: TRBD1
abundance: .
CDR3nt: TGCGCCAGCAGCTTCCGCTGGGCCCTGACAGGGAGGGACGGCTACACCTTC
CDR3aa: CASSFRWALTGRDGYTF

j_gene: TRBJ2-4
v_gene: TRBV20-1
d_gene: .
abundance: .
CDR3nt: TGCAGTGCGGTAGACAGGACGGCAGCCAAAAACATTCAGTACTTC
CDR3aa: CSAVDRTAAKNIQYF

j_gene: TRBJ2-1
v_gene: TRBV12-3/TRBV12-4
d_gene: .
abundance: .
CDR3nt: TGTGCCAGCAGATCGGGCCGACCCAACAATGAGCAGTTCTTC
CDR3aa: CASRSGRPNNEQFF

j_gene: TRBJ2-3
v_gene: TRBV7-9
d_gene: TRBD1
abundance: .
CDR3nt: TGTGCCAGCAGCACCCGGACAGGGAGGAGGACAGATACGCAGTATTTT
CDR3aa: CASSTRTGRRTDTQYF

j_gene: TRBJ1-2
v_gene: TRBV20-1
d_gene: .
abundance: .
CDR3nt: TGCAGTGCTAGGGGGATGGAGGGCCCCCTATCTCATGGCTACACCTTC
CDR3aa: CSARGMEGPLSHGYTF

j_gene: TRBJ2-7
v_gene: TRBV25-1
d_gene: .
abundance: .
CDR3nt: TGTGCCAGCAGTGGAGGGCTAGGACCGTACGAGCAGTACTTC
CDR3aa: CASSGGLGPYEQYF

j_gene: TRBJ1-1
v_gene: TRBV5-4
d_gene: TRBD1
abundance: .
CDR3nt: TGTGCCAGCAGCTTGGGGCCAGGGGGGACAAACACTGAAGCTTTCTTT
CDR3aa: CASSLGPGGTNTEAFF

j_gene: TRBJ2-7
v_gene: TRBV18
d_gene: .
abundance: .
CDR3nt: TGTGCTAGCTCACCATTAACTACAGGGAAAAATGAGCAGTACTTC
CDR3aa: CASSPLTTGKNEQYF

j_gene: TRBJ2-3
v_gene: TRBV12-3/TRBV12-4
d_gene: .
abundance: .
CDR3nt: TGTGCCAGCAGTTTGAGCTCTGGGGGCACAGATACGCAGTATTTT
CDR3aa: CASSLSSGGTDTQYF

j_gene: TRBJ2-1
v_gene: TRBV27
d_gene: .
abundance: .
CDR3nt: TGTGCCAGCAGTTCAACGCTCAGGGACGGCTCCTACAATGAGCAGTTCTTC
CDR3aa: CASSSTLRDGSYNEQFF

j_gene: TRBJ1-5
v_gene: TRBV12-3/TRBV12-4
d_gene: .
abundance: .
CDR3nt: TGTGCCAGCAGTACTAGGGGAGGCAATCAGCCCCAGCATTTT
CDR3aa: CASSTRGGNQPQHF

j_gene: TRBJ2-3
v_gene: TRBV20-1
d_gene: TRBD2
abundance: .
CDR3nt: TGCAGTGCTAGACTCGGGACTAGCGGGAGTGACACGCAGTATTTT
CDR3aa: CSARLGTSGSDTQYF

j_gene: TRBJ1-2
v_gene: TRBV5-8
d_gene: .
abundance: .
CDR3nt: TGTGCCAGCAGCTTCTGGGGCTACACCTTC
CDR3aa: CASSFWGYTF

j_gene: TRBJ2-7
v_gene: TRBV2
d_gene: .
abundance: many
CDR3nt: TGTGCCAGCAGTGAAGACGTCAGCTCCTACGAGCAGTACTTC
CDR3aa: CASSEDVSSYEQYF

j_gene: TRBJ1-6
v_gene: TRBV6-6
d_gene: .
abundance: .
CDR3nt: TGTGCCAGCAGGGAACAGGGTGGGCATTCACCCCTCCACTTT
CDR3aa: CASREQGGHSPLHF

j_gene: TRBJ2-7
v_gene: TRBV28
d_gene: .
abundance: many
CDR3nt: TGTGCCAGCAGTCTTACCTACGAGCAGTACTTC
CDR3aa: CASSLTYEQYF

j_gene: TRBJ2-7
v_gene: TRBV21-1
d_gene: .
abundance: .
CDR3nt: TGTGCCAGCAGCAACCCAGACCGGGGCGAGCAGTACTTC
CDR3aa: CASSNPDRGEQYF